A selection of T cell receptor beta chains follows, all from one sample in a study of CD8 T cell repertoires and HIV-1 epitope variants. Clones were sequenced by immunoSEQ multiplex PCR, and TCRdb holds only the in-frame ones, with some missing. The data hold fewer than 6,500 clones, with about 62% observed a single time. Antigens of these TCRs are unknown. Sequenced input: cultured CD8+ T cells derived from PBMCs. These receptors were collected from a male donor with HIV. Both conserved end residues are part of each CDR3. The D gene is left open where the match is weak. Size is omitted from some rows. Given values are once, few, many or a class for expanded clones.

size | J | D | V | DNA | CDR3
- | TRBJ2-7 | - | TRBV19 | TGTGCCAGTAGTATAGCGACGGGGAGCTCCTACGAGCAGTACTTC | CASSIATGSSYEQYF
- | TRBJ2-7 | TRBD1 | TRBV4-1 | TGCGCCAGCAGCGAACGGACAGGGCTCGAGCAGTACTTC | CASSERTGLEQYF
- | TRBJ2-7 | - | TRBV7-2 | TGTGCCAGCAGCTTAGAACAGTTTGACGAGCAGTACTTC | CASSLEQFDEQYF
- | TRBJ2-1 | - | TRBV27 | TGTGCCAGCAGTTTGCGGGGACCTGGAAATGAGCAGTTCTTC | CASSLRGPGNEQFF
once | TRBJ1-4 | - | TRBV4-2 | TGTGCCAGCAGCCAAGGATCACAGGAGGAACTGTTTTTT | CASSQGSQEELFF
- | TRBJ1-2 | - | TRBV5-4 | TGTGCCAGCAGCCCTTGGCCGGTAGAATTGGACTATGGCTACACCTTC | CASSPWPVELDYGYTF
- | TRBJ1-5 | TRBD1 | TRBV5-6 | TGTGCCAGCAGCTTGGGTACAGGGGCTCAGCCCCAGCATTTT | CASSLGTGAQPQHF
- | TRBJ2-7 | TRBD1 | TRBV27 | TGTGCCAGCAGTCCGGGACAGGTGCTACACGAGCAGTACTTC | CASSPGQVLHEQYF
- | TRBJ2-1 | - | TRBV2 | TGTGCCAGCAGTGGACTTAATGAGCAGTTCTTC | CASSGLNEQFF
- | TRBJ2-1 | - | TRBV5-1 | TGCGCCAGCAGCTTGGGAGGGGATGAGCAGTTCTTC | CASSLGGDEQFF
- | TRBJ1-1 | - | TRBV2 | TGTGCCAGCAGTGAGGAGTGGATGAACACTGAAGCTTTCTTT | CASSEEWMNTEAFF
once | TRBJ2-5 | TRBD1 | TRBV28 | TGTGCCAGCAGTCGTGAATCAGGGGGCCAAGAGACCCAGTACTTC | CASSRESGGQETQYF
- | TRBJ1-2 | - | TRBV5-4 | TGCGCCAGCAGCCAAGATCCCGTCGAACTCGACTATGGCTACACCTTC | CASSQDPVELDYGYTF
- | TRBJ2-7 | - | TRBV7-9 | TGTGCCAGCAGCTTGGCGGCGGCCTACGAGCAGTACTTC | CASSLAAAYEQYF
- | TRBJ2-5 | - | TRBV28 | TGTGCCAGCGATAAACGAGCAGGGGTGGAAGAGACCCAGTACTTC | CASDKRAGVEETQYF
- | TRBJ2-3 | - | TRBV29-1 | TGCAGCGTTGTTCTGTTCGCCCCCCCCTCCCTTTCTAGCACAGATACGCAGTATTTT | CSVVLFAPPSLSSTDTQYF
- | TRBJ2-1 | TRBD1 | TRBV7-9 | TGTGCCAGCAGCCCCGACAGGGGATCTGATAATGAGCAGTTCTTC | CASSPDRGSDNEQFF
few | TRBJ2-3 | - | TRBV27 | TGTGCCAGCAGGTTCGGGGCGGGAAGGCCAGATACGCAGTATTTT | CASRFGAGRPDTQYF
- | TRBJ2-1 | - | TRBV11-2 | TGTGCCAGCAGCTTGGAAAGTCAGGTCTACAATGAGCAGTTCTTC | CASSLESQVYNEQFF
- | TRBJ2-3 | - | TRBV7-6 | TGTGCCAGCAGCTTAGCCCCCCGAGCGGGCGATACGCAGTATTTT | CASSLAPRAGDTQYF
- | TRBJ2-3 | TRBD2 | TRBV5-1 | TGCGCCAGCAGCTTAACTGGCGCTAGCGGGTCCACAGATACGCAGTATTTT | CASSLTGASGSTDTQYF
- | TRBJ1-2 | TRBD1 | TRBV4-3 | TGCGCCAGCAGCCAAGATGGTGGGACAGGGGACGGCTACACCTTC | CASSQDGGTGDGYTF